Listed here are 25 T cell receptor beta chains from one sample, sequenced in a study of cytomegalovirus exposure and HLA in healthy donors. Vbeta (60) and Jbeta (13) primers were used in the PCR. Method: immunoSEQ multiplex PCR; TCRdb's copy keeps in-frame clones and lacks some. This sample has some 120,000 clones, with 79% found just once. Input material: PBMCs. The receptors were sampled from a man aged 18 to 30 in good health and CMV-seronegative.

V gene TRBV7-7 combines with J gene TRBJ2-3; tentatively, D is TRBD2 (5 bases). V lost 2 bases to trimming and J lost 3 bases, with 12 bases between them. Germline lookup yields CDR1 SSHAT and CDR2 FNYEAQ (reference sequence). The CDR3 extends over 15 amino acids. The CDR3 loop reads CASSLRSADTDTQYF. Here the CDR3 DNA reads TGTGCCAGCAGCTTAAGATCAGCGGATACAGATACGCAGTATTTT.

This rearrangement joins TRBV6-6 to TRBJ2-1; D gene unclear. V was cut by 2 bases and J by 3 bases, with 5 bases left in between. Germline V gene lookup returns CDR1 MNHNY and CDR2 SVGAGI (reference sequence). The CDR3 is 13 residues long. CDR3 protein: CASSYDFYNEQFF. The CDR3 region has the DNA TGTGCCAGCAGTTACGACTTCTACAATGAGCAGTTCTTC.

The V gene is TRBV28, the J gene TRBJ1-5; 7 bases line up with TRBD1. Per germline, CDR1 MDHEN and CDR2 SYDVKM. J lost 2 bases, V lost 2 bases, and 3 bases had no gene match. The CDR3 totals 15 residues. The CDR3 region has the DNA TGTGCCAGCAGTTTAACAGGGGCGGGCAATCAGCCCCAGCATTTT. This codes for CASSLTGAGNQPQHF.

CDR3: CASSQDSVPRAGELFF. The CDR3 DNA reads as TGCGCCAGCAGCCAAGATTCAGTCCCCCGGGCCGGGGAGCTGTTTTTT. This chain uses TRBV4-3 with TRBJ2-2, with D hard to call. V lost 0 bases and J lost 6, with 14 bases in between. The V gene's germline CDR1 is LGHNA and CDR2 YSLEER. The CDR3 runs to 16 residues.

V usage is TRBV6-5 and J usage is TRBJ2-7; 8 bases are a match to TRBD1. Germline V gene data show CDR1 as MNHEY and CDR2 as SVGAGI. The CDR3 sequence is 14 residues long. Trimming took 5 bases from V and 2 from J; bases not matched to a gene: 5. CDR3 residues: CASSGQGAPYEQYF. CDR3 coding DNA: TGTGCCAGCAGTGGGCAGGGGGCACCCTACGAGCAGTACTTC.

This chain joins TRBV9 and TRBJ2-1, with 7 bases matching TRBD2. This CDR3 is built from 13 residues. V lost 0 bases and J lost 9; bases outside the gene matches: 3. Germline CDR1 is SGDLS and CDR2 is YYNGEE. CDR3 nucleotides: TGTGCCAGCAGCGTAGGTGGCGGGGGTGAGCAGTTCTTC. Protein sequence: CASSVGGGGEQFF.

The chain couples TRBV30 to TRBJ2-3; 11 positions match TRBD2. V was pared by 1 base and J by 5 bases, with 5 bases of the junction left unmatched. The CDR3 length is 15 residues. Germline V gene lookup returns CDR1 GTSNPN and CDR2 SVGIG (reference sequence). In DNA, the CDR3 is TGTGCCTGGAGTGGGCTAGCGGGAGGTGGAGATACGCAGTATTTT. The encoded protein is CAWSGLAGGGDTQYF.

The chain joins TRBV6-5 to TRBJ2-5, with D perhaps TRBD1 (6 bases). With the DNA end fitting TRBJ2-7 better, the J assignment may be wrong. Per the germline V gene, CDR1 is MNHEY and CDR2 is SVGAGI. The CDR3 is 13 residues long. The chain's CDR3 is CASRPGQNYEQYF. The DNA for the CDR3 is TGTGCCAGCAGACCCGGACAGAACTACGAGCAGTACTTC.

The rearrangement links TRBV5-1 to TRBJ2-1; 15 nucleotides agree with TRBD2. Trimming cost V 2 bases and J 8 bases; bases outside gene matches: 8. CDR1 and CDR2 (germline): SGHRS, YFSETQ. There are 17 residues in the CDR3. CDR3 residues: CASSLGTSGRFVDEQFF. CDR3 nucleotide sequence: TGCGCCAGCAGCTTAGGGACTAGCGGGAGGTTCGTTGATGAGCAGTTCTTC.

The chain uses TRBV13 and TRBJ2-1, with 8 bases identical to TRBD2. The ends lost 5 bases at V and 7 bases at J; junction bases unmatched: 10. CDR1 PRHDT and CDR2 FYEKMQ come from the germline V gene (reference sequence). The CDR3 consists of 15 residues. The CDR3 region has the DNA TGTGCCAGCAGCCTCAAAGCGGGAGTGGGGAATGAGCAGTTCTTC. Protein: CASSLKAGVGNEQFF.

This clone is a singleton in its sample. The chain combines TRBV5-5 with TRBJ2-2, with D unclear. Germline loops: CDR1 SGHKS, CDR2 YYEKEE (reference sequence). The CDR3 runs to 15 residues. Trimming removed 0 bases from V and 2 bases from J, with 8 bases in between. The CDR3 DNA reads as TGTGCCAGCAGCTTGGGTGGAGATAACACCGGGGAGCTGTTTTTT. It specifies CASSLGGDNTGELFF.

The rearrangement uses TRBV19 and TRBJ1-1, with D tentatively TRBD1 (5 bases). Trimming left V 1 base short and J 1 base short, with 7 bases between. The length of the CDR3 is 14 residues. In germline, CDR1 is LNHDA, CDR2 SQIVND (reference sequence). In DNA, the CDR3 is TGTGCCAGTAGTATAGGGCAGGGGAACACTGAAGCTTTCTTT. Protein product: CASSIGQGNTEAFF.

The chain is built from TRBV28 and TRBJ2-7; no reliable D call. Per germline, CDR1 MDHEN and CDR2 SYDVKM. The CDR3 runs to 12 residues. The V and J ends lost 2 bases and 6 bases respectively, with 8 bases between them. This CDR3 is CASSLRLVEQYF. The CDR3 DNA sequence: TGTGCCAGCAGTTTAAGGCTAGTCGAGCAGTACTTC. Variable domain in full (rest from reference TRBV28 and TRBJ2-7): DVKVTQSSRYLVKRTGEKVFLECVQDMDHENMFWYRQDPGLGLRLIYFSYDVKMKEKGDIPEGYSVSREKKERFSLILESASTNQTSMYLCASSLRLVEQYFGPGTRLTVT.

This chain joins TRBV28 and TRBJ2-7; no definite D call. V shed 7 bases and J shed 2 bases, with 12 bases lying between them. The CDR3 has 13 amino acids. CDR1 and CDR2 (germline): MDHEN, SYDVKM. CDR3 nucleotides: TGTGCCAGCACCTCTAGTCAAACCTACGAGCAGTACTTC. Translated, it gives CASTSSQTYEQYF.

The V call is TRBV2, the J call TRBJ2-7, with unresolved D. This CDR3 contains 14 residues. The germline CDR1 and CDR2 sequences are SNHLY and FYNNEI. Deletions cut 4 bases from V and 0 bases from J, with 10 bases between. CDR3 sequence: CASSGLESSYEQYF. For the CDR3, the DNA is TGTGCCAGCAGTGGATTAGAAAGCTCCTACGAGCAGTACTTC.

The gene calls are TRBV18 and TRBJ1-3; 7 bases map to TRBD1. The CDR3 extends over 14 amino acids. V was clipped by 5 bases and J by 2 bases; unmatched bases: 3. Germline V lookup: CDR1 KGHSH, CDR2 LQKENI. CDR3 amino acids: CASSTGDTGNTIYF. CDR3 nucleotide sequence: TGTGCCAGCTCAACAGGGGACACTGGAAACACCATATATTTT.

The CDR3 DNA is TGTGCCAGCAGCTTATCGGGACAGGGGGTGCCTGGGGCCAACGTCCTGACTTTC. This translates into CASSLSGQGVPGANVLTF. The V gene is TRBV7-3, the J gene TRBJ2-6; 11 positions agree with TRBD1. V dropped 2 bases and J dropped 2; count of bases not matched to a gene: 5. This CDR3 has 18 residues. The germline gives CDR1 SGHTA, CDR2 FQGTGA.

The chain joins TRBV5-1 to TRBJ2-1; 13 bases are shared with TRBD2. CDR1 and CDR2 (germline): SGHRS, YFSETQ. V dropped 4 bases and J dropped 7; count of bases not matched to a gene: 8. The CDR3 has 16 amino acids. CDR3 coding DNA: TGCGCCAGCAGCACAGAACTAGCGGGAGGGAGGAATGAGCAGTTCTTC. This codes for CASSTELAGGRNEQFF.

The chain combines TRBV11-2 with TRBJ2-1; D is undetermined. Trimming took 5 bases from V and 6 from J, leaving 14 bases between them. This CDR3 spans 14 amino acids. Germline values: CDR1 SGHAT, CDR2 FQNNGV. CDR3 residues: CASSPRRVSNEQFF. CDR3 coding DNA: TGTGCCAGCAGCCCAAGACGGGTTAGCAATGAGCAGTTCTTC.

The J gene is TRBJ2-2, the V gene TRBV11-2; TRBD2 aligns across 10 bases. The CDR3 consists of 19 residues. Unmatched junction bases numbered 12, after V lost 2 bases and J lost 3 bases. The germline CDR1 and CDR2 sequences are SGHAT and FQNNGV. The CDR3 spells CASSLRWGPSGGYTGELFF. The DNA for the CDR3 is TGTGCCAGCAGCTTAAGGTGGGGCCCTAGCGGGGGATACACCGGGGAGCTGTTTTTT.

The chain recombines TRBV6-1 with TRBJ2-3; tentatively, D is TRBD2 (5 bases). From germline, CDR1 is MNHNS and CDR2 SASEGT. With 2 bases removed from V and 0 bases from J, the gap between germline ends came to 9 bases. CDR3 length: 15 amino acids. In DNA form, the CDR3 reads TGTGCCAGCAGTGAATCCCCGGGGAGCACAGATACGCAGTATTTT. Residues: CASSESPGSTDTQYF.

The V call is TRBV19, the J call TRBJ1-5; 7 bases match TRBD1. CDR1 is LNHDA and CDR2 is SQIVND in the germline V gene (reference sequence). This CDR3 has 14 amino acids. The V and J ends lost 10 bases and 4 bases, in that order; junction bases with no gene match: 10. CDR3 loop: CATKLQGTNQPQHF. For the CDR3, the DNA is TGTGCCACCAAATTACAGGGGACAAATCAGCCCCAGCATTTT.

The chain is built from TRBV5-6 and TRBJ2-3; TRBD1 matches at 8 bases. From germline, CDR1 is SGHDT and CDR2 YYEEEE. The CDR3 covers 15 residues. Unmatched junction bases numbered 7, after V lost 3 bases and J lost 4 bases. The CDR3 region has the DNA TGTGCCAGCAGCTATAAGGACAGGGTCGCAGATACGCAGTATTTT. Translated: CASSYKDRVADTQYF.

J is TRBJ2-3 and V is TRBV9, with TRBD2 identical over 7 bases. V shed 0 bases and J 2 bases; nucleotides not matched to a gene: 9. Germline values: CDR1 SGDLS, CDR2 YYNGEE. CDR3 length: 17 residues. CDR3 coding DNA: TGTGCCAGCAGCGTAGTCCCGAGCGGGGACCTCACAGATACGCAGTATTTT. Translation gives CASSVVPSGDLTDTQYF.

The V gene is TRBV12-5, the J gene TRBJ1-6, with D possibly being TRBD1 (5 bases). Trimming shortened V by 4 bases and J by 0 bases, and 13 bases separated the two germline ends. This CDR3 is built from 17 residues. Germline V gene sequence: CDR1 LGHNT, CDR2 FRNRAP. CDR3 loop: CASGSSGAGSYNSPLHF. DNA for the CDR3: TGTGCTAGTGGTTCAAGCGGGGCGGGCTCCTATAATTCACCCCTCCACTTT.